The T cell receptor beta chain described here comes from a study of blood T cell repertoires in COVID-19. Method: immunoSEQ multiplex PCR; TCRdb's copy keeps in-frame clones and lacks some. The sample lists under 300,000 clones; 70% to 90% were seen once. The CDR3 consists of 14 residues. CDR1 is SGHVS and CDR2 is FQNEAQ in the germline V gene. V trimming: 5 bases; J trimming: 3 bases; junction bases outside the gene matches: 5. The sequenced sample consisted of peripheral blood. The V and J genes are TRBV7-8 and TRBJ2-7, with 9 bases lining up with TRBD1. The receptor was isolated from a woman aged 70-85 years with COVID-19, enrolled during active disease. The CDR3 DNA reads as TGTGCCAGCAGCGTCGACAGGGGGAACTACGAGCAGTACTTC. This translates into CASSVDRGNYEQYF. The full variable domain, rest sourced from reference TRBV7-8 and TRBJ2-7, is GAGVSQSPRYKVAKRGQDVALRCDPISGHVSLFWYQQALGQGPEFLTYFQNEAQLDKSGLPSDRFFAERPEGSVSTLKIQRTQQEDSAVYLCASSVDRGNYEQYFGPGTRLTVT.